This T cell receptor beta chain appears in the sequencing data of a study of T cells in localized non-small cell lung cancer (dated by TCRdb to about 2020). Study-level background: Comparing tumors with uninvolved tumor-adjacent lungs, the study looked at the T cell repertoires of roughly 250 patients with early-stage NSCLC. All 250 or so NSCLC patients in the cohort were treatment-naive and had localized lung tumors that were resected. A mean age of around 66 years was recorded for the NSCLC patients, of whom 120 to 150 were male and more than 95 were female.

The study at large found these results: Multi-region tumor sequencing was not performed, so intratumor heterogeneity could not be excluded. The highest T cell clonality was observed in uninvolved tumor-adjacent lung, where clonality exceeded that of tumor, suggesting that antigenic responses were more focused in uninvolved tumor-adjacent lung. A median of around 62 of the top 100 tumor clones turned up in the paired uninvolved adjacent lung, and approximately 30 of those clones also ranked among the top 100 of that same adjacent lung. Because the study design was exploratory, TCR variables were selected using unadjusted p-values without false-discovery rate correction. Higher T cell density in blood was associated with longer overall survival, whereas higher clonality in adjacent lung was associated with shorter survival.

To note about this clone: It lacks a known antigen. No base-level quality is on record; no much larger clone is a single base apart.

From the cysteine through the phenylalanine, the CDR3 covers 15 amino acids. Only the CDR3 part of the read is kept: 45 bases, read in frame from the first base. Per the germline V gene, MNHEY is the CDR1 and SVGAGI is the CDR2. For this chain, trimming is 6 bases at the V end and 4 bases at the J end, and the number of junction bases without a gene match is 7. At diagnosis, tumor, uninvolved tumor-adjacent lung and peripheral blood were collected and then preserved as a mix of FFPE and fresh-frozen material. Blood samples were analyzed as peripheral blood mononuclear cells for TCR repertoire profiling. TCR beta CDR3 regions were sequenced from DNA using the immunoSEQ Assay. Per the authors' processing: To compute T cell density, TCR beta template counts were normalized to usable DNA, which was estimated by amplifying housekeeping genes. Richness was estimated using the preseqR package, with extrapolation to 400,000 templates for PBMC samples and to 120,000 templates for tissue samples. Clonality was calculated as one minus Pielou's evenness. To identify tissue-enriched TCRs, differential abundance testing was run on productive amino-acid clonotypes with a minimum total count of 5 and an alpha of 0.1. The Jaccard Index and the Morisita Overlap Index were used to measure how much the repertoires overlapped between compartments. GLIPH grouped TCR beta CDR3s together with public tetramer-defined viral CDR3s, and a viral motif had to include at least three viral sequences and show V-gene enrichment. TCRdb stores this immuneACCESS table with in-frame sequences only. Part of the clones is absent; in the studies checked, under half of the shortfall reflects unresolved V genes, and no reason is known for the rest. D and trimming come from the DNA, and the V and J calls and clone size come from that table. A total of around 26,000 clones appear in this sample, less than 95% of them only once. The top ten clones comprise about 1.1% of the sample.

This receptor was identified in a woman aged 35-75 years with stage I lung adenocarcinoma. The chain couples TRBV6-5 to TRBJ1-5, and 9 junction bases match TRBD1. Here the sequenced sample was peripheral blood, taken before any cancer treatment. The bases are TGTGCCAGCAGGACCCTACAGGGGGCTAATCAGCCCCAGCATTTT. Its protein is CASRTLQGANQPQHF.